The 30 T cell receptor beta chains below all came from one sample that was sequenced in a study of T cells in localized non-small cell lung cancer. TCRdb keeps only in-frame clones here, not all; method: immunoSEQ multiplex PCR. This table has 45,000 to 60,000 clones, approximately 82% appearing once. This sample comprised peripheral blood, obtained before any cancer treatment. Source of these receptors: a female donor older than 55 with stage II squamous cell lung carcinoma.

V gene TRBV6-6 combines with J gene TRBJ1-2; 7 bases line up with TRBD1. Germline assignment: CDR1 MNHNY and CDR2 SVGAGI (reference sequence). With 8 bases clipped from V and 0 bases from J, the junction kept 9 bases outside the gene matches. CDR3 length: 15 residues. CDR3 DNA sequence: TGTGCCAGCGAGACCCGACAGGGAACTAACTATGGCTACACCTTC. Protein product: CASETRQGTNYGYTF.

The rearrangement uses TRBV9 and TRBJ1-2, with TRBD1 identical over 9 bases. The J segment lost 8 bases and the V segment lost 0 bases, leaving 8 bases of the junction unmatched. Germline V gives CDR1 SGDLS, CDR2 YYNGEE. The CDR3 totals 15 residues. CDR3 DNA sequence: TGTGCCAGCAGCGTAGAGAGGACAGGGGTCGGGGGCTACACCTTC. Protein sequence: CASSVERTGVGGYTF.

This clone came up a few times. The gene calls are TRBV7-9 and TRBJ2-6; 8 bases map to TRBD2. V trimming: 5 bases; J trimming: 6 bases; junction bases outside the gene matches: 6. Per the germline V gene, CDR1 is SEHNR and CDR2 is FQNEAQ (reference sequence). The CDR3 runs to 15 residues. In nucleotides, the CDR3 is TGTGCCAGCAGCCGGCCGGGACTAGAGGCCAACGTCCTGACTTTC. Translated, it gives CASSRPGLEANVLTF.

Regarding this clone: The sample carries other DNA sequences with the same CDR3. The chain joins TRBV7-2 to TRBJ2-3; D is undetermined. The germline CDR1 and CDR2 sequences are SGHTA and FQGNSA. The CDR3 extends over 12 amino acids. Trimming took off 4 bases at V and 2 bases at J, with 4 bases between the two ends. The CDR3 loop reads CASSSYTDTQYF. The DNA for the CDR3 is TGTGCCAGCAGCTCCTACACAGATACGCAGTATTTT.

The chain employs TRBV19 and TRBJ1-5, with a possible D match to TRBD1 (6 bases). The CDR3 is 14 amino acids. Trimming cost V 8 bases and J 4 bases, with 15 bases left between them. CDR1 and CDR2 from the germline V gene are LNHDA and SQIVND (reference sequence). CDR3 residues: CASGFRGTNQPQHF. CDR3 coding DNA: TGTGCCAGTGGCTTCAGGGGAACTAATCAGCCCCAGCATTTT.

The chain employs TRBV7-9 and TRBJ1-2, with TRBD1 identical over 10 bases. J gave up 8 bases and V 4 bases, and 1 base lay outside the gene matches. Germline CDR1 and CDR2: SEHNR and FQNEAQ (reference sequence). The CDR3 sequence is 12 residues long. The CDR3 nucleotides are TGTGCCAGCAGCTCGGGACAGGGGGGCTACACCTTC. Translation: CASSSGQGGYTF.

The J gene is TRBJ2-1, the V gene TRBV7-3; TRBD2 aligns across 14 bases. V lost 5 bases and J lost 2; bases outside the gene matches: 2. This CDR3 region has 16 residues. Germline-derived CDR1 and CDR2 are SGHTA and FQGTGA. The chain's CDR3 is CASSPGLAGAYNEQFF. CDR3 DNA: TGTGCCAGCAGCCCGGGACTAGCGGGGGCCTACAATGAGCAGTTCTTC.

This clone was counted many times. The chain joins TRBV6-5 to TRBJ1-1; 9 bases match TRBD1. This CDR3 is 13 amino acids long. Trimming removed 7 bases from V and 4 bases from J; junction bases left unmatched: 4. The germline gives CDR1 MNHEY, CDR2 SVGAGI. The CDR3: CASTQQGATEAFF. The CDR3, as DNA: TGTGCCAGCACCCAACAGGGGGCCACTGAAGCTTTCTTT.

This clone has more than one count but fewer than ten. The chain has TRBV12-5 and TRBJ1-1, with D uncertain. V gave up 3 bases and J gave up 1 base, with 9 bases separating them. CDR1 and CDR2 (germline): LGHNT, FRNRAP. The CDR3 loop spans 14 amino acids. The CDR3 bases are TGTGCTAGTGGTTTAGGACCGCGGAACACTGAAGCTTTCTTT. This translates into CASGLGPRNTEAFF.

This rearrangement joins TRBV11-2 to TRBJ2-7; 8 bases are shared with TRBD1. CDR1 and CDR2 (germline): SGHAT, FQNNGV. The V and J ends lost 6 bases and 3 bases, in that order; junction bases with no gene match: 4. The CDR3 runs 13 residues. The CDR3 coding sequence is TGTGCCAGCAGGACAGGGGTCGACTACGAGCAGTACTTC. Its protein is CASRTGVDYEQYF.

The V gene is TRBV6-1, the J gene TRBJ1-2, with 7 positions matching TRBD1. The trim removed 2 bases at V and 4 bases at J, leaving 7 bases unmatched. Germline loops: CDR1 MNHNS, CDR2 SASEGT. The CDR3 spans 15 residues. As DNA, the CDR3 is TGTGCCAGCAGTGAACAAGAGGGGGCTAGCTATGGCTACACCTTC. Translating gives CASSEQEGASYGYTF.

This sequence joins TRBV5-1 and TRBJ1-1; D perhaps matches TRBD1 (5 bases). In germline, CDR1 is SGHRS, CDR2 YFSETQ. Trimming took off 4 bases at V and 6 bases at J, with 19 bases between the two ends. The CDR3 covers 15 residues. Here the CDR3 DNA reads TGCGCCAGCAGCCCGGTGGTGGGCAGGGACTCTGAAGCTTTCTTT. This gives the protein CASSPVVGRDSEAFF.

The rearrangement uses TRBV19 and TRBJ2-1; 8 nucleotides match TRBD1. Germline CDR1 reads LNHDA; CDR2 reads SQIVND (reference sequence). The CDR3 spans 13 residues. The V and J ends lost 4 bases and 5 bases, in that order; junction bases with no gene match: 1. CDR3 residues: CASSRDRNNEQFF. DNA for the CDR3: TGTGCCAGTAGTAGGGACAGGAACAATGAGCAGTTCTTC.

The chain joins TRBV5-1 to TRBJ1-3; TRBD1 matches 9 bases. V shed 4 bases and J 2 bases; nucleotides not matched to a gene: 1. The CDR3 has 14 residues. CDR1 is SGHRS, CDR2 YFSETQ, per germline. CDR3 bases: TGCGCCAGCAGCCGGACAGGGGCTGGAAACACCATATATTTT. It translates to CASSRTGAGNTIYF.

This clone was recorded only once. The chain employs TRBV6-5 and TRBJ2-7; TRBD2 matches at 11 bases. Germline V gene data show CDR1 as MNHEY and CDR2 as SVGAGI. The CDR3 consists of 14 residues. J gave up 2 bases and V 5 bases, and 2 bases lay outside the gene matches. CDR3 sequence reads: CASSRLAGPYEQYF. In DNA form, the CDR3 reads TGTGCCAGCAGTCGACTAGCGGGGCCCTACGAGCAGTACTTC.

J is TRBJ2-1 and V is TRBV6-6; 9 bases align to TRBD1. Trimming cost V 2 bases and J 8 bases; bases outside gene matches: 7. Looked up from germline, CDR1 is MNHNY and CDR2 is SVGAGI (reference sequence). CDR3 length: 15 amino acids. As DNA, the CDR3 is TGTGCCAGCAGTTACCGGGACAGGGCTAGGGATGAGCAGTTCTTC. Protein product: CASSYRDRARDEQFF.

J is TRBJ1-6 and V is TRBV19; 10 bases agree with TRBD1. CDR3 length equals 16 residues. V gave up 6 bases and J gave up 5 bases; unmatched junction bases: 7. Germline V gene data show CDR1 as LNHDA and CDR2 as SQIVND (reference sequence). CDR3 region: CASSLGTGANNSPLHF. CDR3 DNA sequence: TGTGCCAGTAGCCTCGGGACAGGGGCCAATAATTCACCCCTCCACTTT.

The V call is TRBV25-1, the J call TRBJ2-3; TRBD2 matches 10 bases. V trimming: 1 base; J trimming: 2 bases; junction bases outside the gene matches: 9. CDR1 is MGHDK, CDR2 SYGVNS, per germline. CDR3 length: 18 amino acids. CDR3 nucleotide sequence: TGTGCCAGCAGTGAATTAAAGGCTAGCGGGGGTTACACAGATACGCAGTATTTT. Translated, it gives CASSELKASGGYTDTQYF.

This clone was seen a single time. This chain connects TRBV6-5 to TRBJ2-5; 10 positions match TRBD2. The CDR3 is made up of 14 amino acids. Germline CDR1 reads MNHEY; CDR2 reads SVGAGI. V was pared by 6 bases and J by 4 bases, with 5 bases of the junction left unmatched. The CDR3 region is CASSQSGGGETQYF. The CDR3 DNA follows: TGTGCCAGCAGCCAGAGCGGGGGGGGAGAGACCCAGTACTTC.

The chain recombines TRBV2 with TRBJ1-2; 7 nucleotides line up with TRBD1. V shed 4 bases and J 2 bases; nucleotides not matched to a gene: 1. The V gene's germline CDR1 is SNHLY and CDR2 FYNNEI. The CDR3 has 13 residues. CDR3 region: CASSVGQNYGYTF. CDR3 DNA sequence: TGTGCCAGCAGTGTGGGACAGAACTATGGCTACACCTTC.

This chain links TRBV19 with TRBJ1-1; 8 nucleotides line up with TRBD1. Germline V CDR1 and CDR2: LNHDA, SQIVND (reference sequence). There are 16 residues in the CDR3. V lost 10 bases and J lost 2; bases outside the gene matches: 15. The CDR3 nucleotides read TGTGCCAAACGCGGGCAGGACAGGGCCCTAAACACTGAAGCTTTCTTT. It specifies CAKRGQDRALNTEAFF.

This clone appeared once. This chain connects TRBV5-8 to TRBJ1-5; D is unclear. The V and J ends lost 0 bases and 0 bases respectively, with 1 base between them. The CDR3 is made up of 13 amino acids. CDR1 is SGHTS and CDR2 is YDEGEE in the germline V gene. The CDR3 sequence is CASSLASNQPQHF. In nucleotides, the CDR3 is TGTGCCAGCAGCTTGGCTAGCAATCAGCCCCAGCATTTT.

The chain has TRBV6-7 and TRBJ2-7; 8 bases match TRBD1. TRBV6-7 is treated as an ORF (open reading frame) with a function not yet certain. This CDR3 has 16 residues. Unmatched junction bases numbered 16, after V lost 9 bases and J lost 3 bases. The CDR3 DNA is TGTGCCAGGCTCGGGGCCGGGACAGGTAACCGCTACGAGCAGTACTTC. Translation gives CARLGAGTGNRYEQYF.

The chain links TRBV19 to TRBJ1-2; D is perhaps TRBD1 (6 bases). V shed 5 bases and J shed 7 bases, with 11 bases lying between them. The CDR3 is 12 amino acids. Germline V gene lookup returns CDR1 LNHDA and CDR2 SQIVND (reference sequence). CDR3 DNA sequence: TGTGCCAGTAGTGTCAGGGGCTCTGGCTACACCTTC. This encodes CASSVRGSGYTF.

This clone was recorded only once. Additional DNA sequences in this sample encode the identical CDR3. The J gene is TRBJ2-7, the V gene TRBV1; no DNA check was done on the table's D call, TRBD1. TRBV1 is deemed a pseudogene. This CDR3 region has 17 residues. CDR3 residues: CTSSHTRPTGKSYEQYF. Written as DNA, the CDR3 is TGCACCAGCAGCCATACACGCCCGACAGGGAAGTCCTACGAGCAGTACTTC.

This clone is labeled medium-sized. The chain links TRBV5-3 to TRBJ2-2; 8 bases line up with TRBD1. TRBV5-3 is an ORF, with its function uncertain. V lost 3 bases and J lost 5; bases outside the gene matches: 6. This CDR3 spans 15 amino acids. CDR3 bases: TGTGCCAGAAGCTCGCGGACAGGGAGAACCGGGGAGCTGTTTTTT. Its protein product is CARSSRTGRTGELFF.

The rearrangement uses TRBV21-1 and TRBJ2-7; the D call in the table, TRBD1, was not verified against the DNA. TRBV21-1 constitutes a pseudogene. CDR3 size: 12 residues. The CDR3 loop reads CASKRTGTEQYF. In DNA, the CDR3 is TGTGCCAGCAAGAGGACAGGGACAGAGCAGTACTTC.

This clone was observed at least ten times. The chain's CDR3 is CASSTVGELFF. The CDR3 coding sequence is TGTGCCAGCAGTACTGTGGGGGAGCTGTTTTTT. The chain carries TRBV6-1 and TRBJ2-2; D gene ambiguous. V gave up 5 bases and J gave up 8 bases, with 6 bases separating them. The CDR3 length is 11 residues. Germline CDR1 MNHNS, CDR2 SASEGT.

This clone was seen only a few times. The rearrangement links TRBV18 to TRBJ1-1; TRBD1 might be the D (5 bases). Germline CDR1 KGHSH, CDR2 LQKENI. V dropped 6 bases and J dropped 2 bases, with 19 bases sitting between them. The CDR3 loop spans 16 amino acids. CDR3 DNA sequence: TGTGCCAGCTCGTCAGAAGGGGTAAGGGCCAACACTGAAGCTTTCTTT. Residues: CASSSEGVRANTEAFF.

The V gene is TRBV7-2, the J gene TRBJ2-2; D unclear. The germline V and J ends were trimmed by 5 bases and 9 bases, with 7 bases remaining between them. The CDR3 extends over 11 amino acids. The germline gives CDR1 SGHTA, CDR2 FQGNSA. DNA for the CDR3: TGTGCCAGCAGCCAGGAGCGGGAGCTGTTTTTT. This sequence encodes CASSQERELFF.